The 27 T cell receptor beta chains below were found in one sample sequenced in a study of T cell responses to AZD1222 COVID-19 vaccine. Only in-frame clones appear in the TCRdb table, and some are missing; sequencing was by immunoSEQ multiplex PCR. The table shows about 140,000 clones, with 75% to 95% occurring only once. Sequencing was performed on peripheral blood, taken on day 0 of AZD1222 vaccination. The source is an adult in good health.

The chain links TRBV5-1 to TRBJ2-1; TRBD2 matches 9 bases. CDR1 and CDR2 from the germline V gene are SGHRS and YFSETQ. This CDR3 is built from 14 residues. The V and J ends lost 3 bases and 10 bases, in that order; junction bases with no gene match: 8. The CDR3 here is CASSWKGTSLEQFF. The CDR3 region has the DNA TGCGCCAGCAGCTGGAAAGGGACTAGCTTAGAGCAGTTCTTC.

V gene TRBV7-2 combines with J gene TRBJ2-7, with a tentative D call TRBD2 (5 bases). The CDR3 consists of 15 residues. V was cut by 1 base and J by 3 bases, with 13 bases left in between. Germline V gene lookup returns CDR1 SGHTA and CDR2 FQGNSA. As DNA, the CDR3 is TGTGCCAGCAGCTTAGGAGCCGGGGAACTCTACGAGCAGTACTTC. Translating it yields CASSLGAGELYEQYF.

This clone was observed a few times. Written as DNA, the CDR3 is TGCGCCAGCAGACCCCAGGGGTTACCCACAGATACGCAGTATTTT. Its translation is CASRPQGLPTDTQYF. The chain is built from TRBV5-1 and TRBJ2-3, with D tentatively TRBD1 (6 bases). Germline V gene lookup returns CDR1 SGHRS and CDR2 YFSETQ. V was shortened by 5 bases and J by 2 bases, with 15 bases between the two germline ends. The CDR3 sequence is 15 residues long.

The J gene is TRBJ2-7, the V gene TRBV13; possible D gene TRBD1, 7 bases. Trimming pared 3 bases from V and 3 bases from J, leaving 12 bases between. The germline CDR1 and CDR2 sequences are PRHDT and FYEKMQ (reference sequence). The CDR3 has 14 amino acids. CDR3 region: CASSFQGGFYEQYF. The CDR3 DNA reads as TGTGCCAGCAGCTTCCAGGGGGGTTTCTACGAGCAGTACTTC.

There are a few counts of this clone. The chain employs TRBV6-6 and TRBJ2-7, with D possibly TRBD1 on 5 matching bases. CDR1 and CDR2 from the germline V gene are MNHNY and SVGAGI (reference sequence). V was clipped by 6 bases and J by 1 base, with 10 bases between them. This CDR3 spans 13 amino acids. CDR3 in amino acids: CASRGAQSYEQYF. The DNA of the CDR3 is TGTGCCAGCAGAGGGGCCCAATCCTACGAGCAGTACTTC.

This rearrangement joins TRBV25-1 to TRBJ1-4, with a tentative D call TRBD1 (6 bases). The V gene lost 6 bases and the J gene lost 2 bases, with 19 bases spanning the gap. This CDR3 is 17 amino acids long. The germline V gene has CDR1 MGHDK and CDR2 SYGVNS. The CDR3 here is CASSPLSSGGTNEKLFF. CDR3 sequence (DNA): TGTGCCAGCAGCCCCTTGTCTTCGGGGGGCACTAATGAAAAACTGTTTTTT. The whole variable domain, remainder taken from reference TRBV25-1 and TRBJ1-4, is EADIYQTPRYLVIGTGKKITLECSQTMGHDKMYWYQQDPGMELHLIHYSYGVNSTEKGDLSSESTVSRIRTEHFPLTLESARPSHTSQYLCASSPLSSGGTNEKLFFGSGTQLSVL.

The genes are TRBV18 and TRBJ1-4; the D gene is possibly TRBD1 (5 bases). Germline CDR1 and CDR2: KGHSH and LQKENI. Trimming took 6 bases from V and 8 from J, leaving 22 bases between them. This CDR3 is 16 amino acids long. CDR3 sequence: CASSSRDGSEWEKLFF. In DNA form, the CDR3 reads TGTGCCAGCTCTTCGCGGGACGGCTCAGAGTGGGAAAAACTGTTTTTT. The variable domain in full, completed from reference TRBV18 and TRBJ1-4, reads NAGVMQNPRHLVRRRGQEARLRCSPMKGHSHVYWYRQLPEEGLKFMVYLQKENIIDESGMPKERFSAEFPKEGPSILRIQQVVRGDSAAYFCASSSRDGSEWEKLFFGSGTQLSVL.

The chain carries TRBV29-1 and TRBJ2-1, with D possibly being TRBD1 (6 bases). V was clipped by 4 bases and J by 1 base, with 14 bases between them. Per the germline V gene, CDR1 is SQVTM and CDR2 is ANQGSEA. The CDR3 sequence is 15 residues long. For the CDR3, the DNA is TGCAGCGTTGCGGGCGGACAGATATCCTACAATGAGCAGTTCTTC. Translated, it gives CSVAGGQISYNEQFF.

The rearrangement links TRBV5-5 to TRBJ1-5; 7 bases are a match to TRBD1. Germline trimming cut 3 bases from V and 4 bases from J; bases unmatched to any gene: 10. The CDR3 has 16 amino acids. Germline-derived CDR1 and CDR2 are SGHKS and YYEKEE (reference sequence). CDR3 residues: CASSYRDRPENQPQHF. The CDR3, as DNA: TGTGCCAGCAGCTACCGGGACAGACCCGAAAATCAGCCCCAGCATTTT.

The count of this clone is one. The chain employs TRBV12-3 or TRBV12-4 and TRBJ1-1; D ambiguous. Trimming cost V 5 bases and J 4 bases, with 5 bases left between them. The CDR3 contains 11 residues. The CDR3 loop is CASSLGTEAFF. The DNA of the CDR3 is TGTGCCAGCAGTCTTGGCACTGAAGCTTTCTTT.

To note about this clone: At the DNA level, this CDR3 is encoded by other sequences in the same sample as well. V and J are TRBV6-5 and TRBJ1-1; D gene unclear. The CDR3 runs to 12 residues. Germline lookup yields CDR1 MNHEY and CDR2 SVGAGI. Trimming took 0 bases from V and 8 from J, leaving 7 bases between them. In DNA, the CDR3 is TGTGCCAGCAGTTACTCGGGCAAAGAAGCTTTCTTT. It specifies CASSYSGKEAFF.

Here the CDR3 DNA reads TGTGCCAGCAGCTTGGGGGGACAGCAAGAGACCCAGTACTTC. The encoded protein is CASSLGGQQETQYF. The chain links TRBV5-6 to TRBJ2-5, with TRBD1 matching over 7 bases. The CDR3 totals 14 residues. Losses at the gene ends were 0 bases for V and 2 bases for J; bases not matched to a gene: 1. CDR1 SGHDT and CDR2 YYEEEE come from the germline V gene.

The V gene is TRBV5-6, the J gene TRBJ2-1; possibly TRBD1 for D (6 bases). Germline CDR1 SGHDT, CDR2 YYEEEE. Trimming took off 0 bases at V and 9 bases at J, with 10 bases between the two ends. The CDR3 runs 13 residues. CDR3 nucleotides: TGTGCCAGCAGCTTGGACAGGGTCCCTGAGCAGTTCTTC. This translates into CASSLDRVPEQFF.

This chain connects TRBV11-2 to TRBJ2-3; the D gene could be TRBD1 or TRBD2 (5 bases each). CDR1 is SGHAT, CDR2 FQNNGV, per germline. The CDR3 has 18 amino acids. V was trimmed by 0 bases and J by 0 bases, leaving 16 bases between them. CDR3 sequence (DNA): TGTGCCAGCAGCTTAGACCCCGGGGCGGATCCTAGCACAGATACGCAGTATTTT. It specifies CASSLDPGADPSTDTQYF.

This chain links TRBV2 with TRBJ2-5; 12 nucleotides agree with TRBD2. This CDR3 has 15 amino acids. Per germline, CDR1 SNHLY and CDR2 FYNNEI. With V trimmed by 4 bases and J by 6 bases, 6 bases remained unmatched. Here the CDR3 DNA reads TGTGCCAGCAGTGGGCCTAGCGGGGGGGCGAAGACCCAGTACTTC. It codes for CASSGPSGGAKTQYF.

This chain uses TRBV3-1 (or the pseudogene TRBV3-2) with TRBJ2-4, with 14 bases identical to TRBD2. V lost 3 bases, J lost 6 bases, and 4 bases stayed unmatched. This CDR3 contains 16 residues. The germline V gene has CDR1 LGHDT and CDR2 YNNKEL (reference sequence). The CDR3: CASSHQTSGRGNIQYF. The CDR3 nucleotides read TGTGCCAGCAGCCATCAGACTAGCGGGAGGGGAAACATTCAGTACTTC.

This clone was found once. The rearrangement uses TRBV4-1 and TRBJ2-7; 7 bases line up with TRBD2. The germline V gene encodes CDR1 MGHRA and CDR2 YSYEKL. This CDR3 region has 14 residues. J gave up 8 bases and V 3 bases, and 10 bases lay outside the gene matches. CDR3 loop: CASSQGGTTGQQYF. In DNA, the CDR3 is TGCGCCAGCAGCCAGGGCGGGACTACCGGCCAGCAGTACTTC.

V usage is TRBV21-1 and J usage is TRBJ2-3. TRBV21-1 is a recognized pseudogene. The CDR3 has 13 residues. The DNA for the CDR3 is TGTGCCAGCAGCACGGACGTACTTGATACGCAGTATTTT. It specifies CASSTDVLDTQYF.

V is TRBV11-2 and J is TRBJ2-3; 9 positions agree with TRBD2. CDR3 length: 17 amino acids. Germline CDR1 and CDR2: SGHAT and FQNNGV. Trimming cost V 1 base and J 4 bases; bases outside gene matches: 9. DNA of the CDR3: TGTGCCAGCAGCTTAGGTTGGCGGGGGGGCGGGGCAGATACGCAGTATTTT. Translation gives CASSLGWRGGGADTQYF.

The chain joins TRBV19 to TRBJ2-7; D unclear. The CDR3 totals 16 residues. The germline V gene has CDR1 LNHDA and CDR2 SQIVND (reference sequence). V was cut by 4 bases and J by 0 bases, with 16 bases left in between. This CDR3 is CASSTFRSQGSYEQYF. The CDR3 nucleotides are TGTGCCAGTAGTACGTTTCGGTCGCAAGGCTCCTACGAGCAGTACTTC.

The V gene is TRBV4-1, the J gene TRBJ2-7; D might be TRBD1 or TRBD2, each matching 7 bases. Trimming left V 1 base short and J 1 base short, with 14 bases between. Germline CDR1 is MGHRA and CDR2 is YSYEKL. This CDR3 has 16 amino acids. The CDR3 reads CASSQGEGQPSYEQYF. The CDR3 DNA reads as TGCGCCAGCAGCCAAGGGGAGGGACAGCCATCCTACGAGCAGTACTTC.

Remarks on this clone: The sample contains more than one DNA sequence encoding this CDR3. The chain has TRBV3-1 (or the pseudogene TRBV3-2) and TRBJ2-1, with D unresolved. The CDR3 totals 11 residues. The germline gives CDR1 LGHDT, CDR2 YNNKEL (reference sequence). Trimming removed 1 base from V and 6 bases from J, with 1 base in between. The CDR3 DNA is TGTGCCAGCAGCCAAGGCAATGAGCAGTTCTTC. Amino acid sequence: CASSQGNEQFF.

The chain is built from TRBV3-1 (or the pseudogene TRBV3-2) and TRBJ2-1, with unresolved D. V gave up 1 base and J gave up 10 bases, with 11 bases separating them. There are 13 residues in the CDR3. CDR1 LGHDT and CDR2 YNNKEL come from the germline V gene (reference sequence). CDR3 in amino acids: CASSQGFQVEQFF. CDR3 sequence (DNA): TGTGCCAGCAGCCAAGGGTTCCAGGTAGAGCAGTTCTTC.

The genes are TRBV1 and TRBJ1-1. TRBV1 is a recognized pseudogene. CDR3 length: 11 amino acids. CDR3: CTSSGYTEAFF. Here the CDR3 DNA reads TGCACCAGCTCCGGGTACACTGAAGCTTTCTTT.

The chain recombines TRBV12-3 or TRBV12-4 with TRBJ1-2; 10 bases map to TRBD1. The CDR3 covers 13 residues. V was clipped by 5 bases and J by 10 bases; unmatched bases: 7. As DNA, the CDR3 is TGTGCCAGCAGTCCCTGGACAGGGGGGCCCTACACCTTC. Translation gives CASSPWTGGPYTF.

This rearrangement joins TRBV18 to TRBJ2-1, with D maybe TRBD2 (5 bases). CDR3 length equals 13 residues. Trimming took 3 bases from V and 9 from J, leaving 12 bases between them. The germline CDR1 and CDR2 sequences are KGHSH and LQKENI. The CDR3 reads CASSPASSTEQFF. The CDR3 DNA is TGTGCCAGCTCACCGGCTAGCTCTACTGAGCAGTTCTTC. Looking up the rest from reference TRBV18 and TRBJ2-1 gives the full variable domain: NAGVMQNPRHLVRRRGQEARLRCSPMKGHSHVYWYRQLPEEGLKFMVYLQKENIIDESGMPKERFSAEFPKEGPSILRIQQVVRGDSAAYFCASSPASSTEQFFGPGTRLTVL.

The chain uses TRBV5-4 and TRBJ1-4, with 8 bases that match TRBD1. Germline CDR1 and CDR2: SGHNT and YYREEE (reference sequence). With 4 bases clipped from V and 5 bases from J, the junction kept 10 bases outside the gene matches. There are 16 residues in the CDR3. CDR3 in amino acids: CASSPGFRTGNEKLFF. DNA of the CDR3: TGTGCCAGCAGCCCGGGTTTTCGGACAGGGAATGAAAAACTGTTTTTT.